This T cell receptor (beta chain) was sequenced for a study of cytomegalovirus exposure and HLA in healthy donors. The assay was immunoSEQ multiplex PCR, and TCRdb's table has in-frame clones only and misses some. Of around 74,000 clones in the sample, just under 85% were seen once. V lost 0 bases and J lost 5; bases outside the gene matches: 5. The CDR3 runs to 15 residues. Germline CDR1 and CDR2: LGHNA and YNFKEQ. The chain carries TRBV4-2 and TRBJ2-7, with 9 bases identical to TRBD2. The sequence was obtained from a man in his thirties or forties in good health and CMV-seronegative. Source material: PBMCs. CDR3 nucleotides: TGTGCCAGCAGCCAAGATTGGCGGGGGGGCGACGAGCAGTACTTC. It yields the protein CASSQDWRGGDEQYF.